This T cell receptor (beta chain) was identified in a study of CD4 T cell repertoires in COVID-19. Concerning this clone itself: Antigen specificity is unknown.

Sequencing used immunoSEQ multiplex PCR; TCRdb keeps in-frame clones, though not all of them. The sample includes over 75,000 clones, 83% seen only once; the top ten take over 0.45%. Trimming took off 8 bases at V and 5 bases at J, with 19 bases between the two ends. The length of the CDR3 is 14 residues. The germline CDR1 and CDR2 sequences are SEHNR and FQNEAQ (reference sequence). Whole-study findings and limits: Between about 6 and 28% of SARS-CoV-2 clonotypes also appeared in SARS-CoV and/or HKU1 spike cultures.

The sequenced sample was CD4+ T cells from peripheral blood, obtained after recovery from COVID-19. This TCR was sampled from a human donor who had COVID-19. J is TRBJ2-7 and V is TRBV7-9; D may be TRBD1 or TRBD2 (7 bases each). The chain's CDR3 is CASAGGRGSHEQYF. The CDR3 nucleotides are TGTGCCAGCGCAGGGGGGAGGGGGTCGCACGAGCAGTACTTC.